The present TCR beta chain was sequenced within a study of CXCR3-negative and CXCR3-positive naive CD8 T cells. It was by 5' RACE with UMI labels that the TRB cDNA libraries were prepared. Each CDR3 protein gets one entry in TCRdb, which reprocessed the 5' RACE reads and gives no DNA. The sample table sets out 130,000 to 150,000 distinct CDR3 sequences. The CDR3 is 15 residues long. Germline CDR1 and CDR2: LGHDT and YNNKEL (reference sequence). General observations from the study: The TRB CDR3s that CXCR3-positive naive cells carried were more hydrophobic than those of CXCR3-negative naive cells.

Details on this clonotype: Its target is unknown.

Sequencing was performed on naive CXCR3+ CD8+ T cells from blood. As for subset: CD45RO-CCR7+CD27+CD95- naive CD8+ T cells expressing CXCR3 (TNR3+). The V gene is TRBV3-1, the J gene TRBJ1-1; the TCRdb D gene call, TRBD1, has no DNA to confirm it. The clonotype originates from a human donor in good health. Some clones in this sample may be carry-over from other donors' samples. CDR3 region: CASSQTGTGNTEAFF.